What follows are 17 T cell receptor beta chains derived from one specimen sequenced in a study of cytomegalovirus exposure and HLA in healthy donors. Primers for the PCR totalled 60 Vbeta and 13 Jbeta. TCRdb keeps only in-frame clones here, not all; method: immunoSEQ multiplex PCR. The sample has some 67,000 clones; approximately 75% are singletons. Sequencing was done on a sample of PBMCs. Receptors were obtained from a man aged 55 to 69 in good health and CMV-seropositive.

This rearrangement joins TRBV5-1 to TRBJ2-3; TRBD2 aligns across 16 bases. CDR1 and CDR2 from the germline V gene are SGHRS and YFSETQ. The CDR3 runs to 18 residues. V dropped 3 bases and J dropped 3; count of bases not matched to a gene: 7. Here the CDR3 reads CASSSGTSGGAGTDTQYF. CDR3 DNA sequence: TGCGCCAGCAGCTCCGGGACTAGCGGGGGGGCGGGGACAGATACGCAGTATTTT.

The CDR3 DNA follows: TGTGCCAGCAGCTTTTCACAGGGGTATGGCTACACCTTC. Translation: CASSFSQGYGYTF. The V and J genes are TRBV7-2 and TRBJ1-2; TRBD1 agrees at 7 bases. After removal of 3 bases from V and 5 bases from J, the junction contained 3 bases not matched to a gene. The germline V gene encodes CDR1 SGHTA and CDR2 FQGNSA. This CDR3 spans 13 amino acids.

The J gene is TRBJ2-6, the V gene TRBV11-3; D gene ambiguous. Trimming left V 4 bases short and J 0 bases short, with 4 bases between. The CDR3 consists of 14 residues. CDR1 is SGHNT, CDR2 YENEEA, per germline. CDR3 in DNA: TGTGCCAGCAGCTCTACCTCTGGGGCCAACGTCCTGACTTTC. Protein: CASSSTSGANVLTF.

This chain links TRBV19 with TRBJ2-3; TRBD2 matches at 7 bases. V shed 4 bases and J 6 bases; nucleotides not matched to a gene: 10. The CDR3 loop spans 15 amino acids. Germline-derived CDR1 and CDR2 are LNHDA and SQIVND (reference sequence). The CDR3: CASSTITTSRDTQYF. The CDR3 coding sequence is TGTGCCAGTAGTACCATCACGACTAGCAGGGATACGCAGTATTTT.

The chain uses TRBV9 and TRBJ2-1; D uncertain. CDR3 length: 14 amino acids. The V gene lost 4 bases and the J gene lost 2 bases, with 10 bases spanning the gap. CDR1 and CDR2 from the germline V gene are SGDLS and YYNGEE. For the CDR3, the DNA is TGTGCCAGCAGCCTGAGCCGGGCCTACAATGAGCAGTTCTTC. This translates into CASSLSRAYNEQFF.

The chain joins TRBV11-2 to TRBJ2-7; a weak D match, TRBD1 (5 bases). The ends were cut back, 6 bases at V and 4 bases at J, with 13 bases in the middle. This CDR3 is built from 13 residues. CDR1 and CDR2 (germline): SGHAT, FQNNGV. The CDR3 DNA reads TGTGCCAGCAGAGGGGCAGCGCTTTACGAGCAGTACTTC. This translates into CASRGAALYEQYF.

This clone was observed a handful of times. The chain joins TRBV4-2 to TRBJ1-4; D remains unclear. In germline, CDR1 is LGHNA, CDR2 YNFKEQ. The V end was cut by 0 bases, the J end by 7 bases, with 15 bases between. This CDR3 spans 16 amino acids. CDR3 protein: CASSQDYSGGGEKLFF. For the CDR3, the DNA is TGTGCCAGCAGCCAAGATTATTCGGGAGGAGGTGAAAAACTGTTTTTT.

The chain couples TRBV25-1 to TRBJ2-5, with TRBD1 identical over 8 bases. The end of the DNA fits TRBJ2-7 better, so the J call may be wrong. This CDR3 contains 15 residues. Germline V gene lookup returns CDR1 MGHDK and CDR2 SYGVNS. The chain's CDR3 is CASTTGGKGLYEQYF. The CDR3 DNA sequence: TGTGCCAGCACCACAGGGGGTAAGGGCCTATACGAGCAGTACTTC.

This clone was seen more than once but under ten times. CDR3 protein: CASSRSGGRTGELFF. Written as DNA, the CDR3 is TGCGCCAGCAGCCGATCAGGGGGCCGCACCGGGGAGCTGTTTTTT. The chain links TRBV4-1 to TRBJ2-2; 8 bases align to TRBD1. Trimming took 4 bases from V and 4 from J; bases not matched to a gene: 5. Per germline, CDR1 MGHRA and CDR2 YSYEKL. The CDR3 has 15 amino acids.

This clone was detected a few times. The V call is TRBV5-5, the J call TRBJ2-3; possible D gene TRBD2, 6 bases. The CDR3 is 16 residues long. Germline V gives CDR1 SGHKS, CDR2 YYEKEE (reference sequence). Trimming cost V 1 base and J 4 bases, with 16 bases left between them. This chain's CDR3 is CASSLTPGVVADTQYF. In DNA form, the CDR3 reads TGTGCCAGCAGCTTGACTCCGGGGGTTGTGGCAGATACGCAGTATTTT.

A single count supports this clone. In DNA, the CDR3 is TGTGCCAGTAGTTTACAGGGGATCAACGAGCAGTACTTC. As protein: CASSLQGINEQYF. V gene TRBV19 combines with J gene TRBJ2-7; TRBD1 agrees at 7 bases. The CDR3 totals 13 residues. Germline loops: CDR1 LNHDA, CDR2 SQIVND (reference sequence). J gave up 5 bases and V 5 bases, and 6 bases lay outside the gene matches.

The V and J genes are TRBV11-3 and TRBJ2-3, with TRBD1 matching 9 bases. Per germline, CDR1 SGHNT and CDR2 YENEEA. Trimming removed 6 bases from V and 0 bases from J; junction bases left unmatched: 1. The CDR3 runs 14 residues. The DNA for the CDR3 is TGTGCCAGCAGACAGGGGGCTAGCACAGATACGCAGTATTTT. Its translation: CASRQGASTDTQYF. Full variable domain (rest looked up from reference TRBV11-3 and TRBJ2-3): EAGVVQSPRYKIIEKKQPVAFWCNPISGHNTLYWYLQNLGQGPELLIRYENEEAVDDSQLPKDRFSAERLKGVDSTLKIQPAELGDSAVYLCASRQGASTDTQYFGPGTRLTVL.

V is TRBV10-3 and J is TRBJ2-1; D possibly corresponds to TRBD2 (5 bases). Germline V gene lookup returns CDR1 ENHRY and CDR2 SYGVKD. Trimming removed 11 bases from V and 6 bases from J, with 14 bases in between. The CDR3 spans 12 residues. The CDR3 loop is CAVSSSPNEQFF. The CDR3 nucleotides are TGTGCCGTATCTAGCTCCCCCAATGAGCAGTTCTTC.

V is TRBV7-9 and J is TRBJ1-6; no clear D gene. Germline values: CDR1 SEHNR, CDR2 FQNEAQ (reference sequence). V was shortened by 1 base and J by 5 bases, with 12 bases between the two germline ends. The CDR3 sequence is 16 residues long. CDR3 in DNA: TGTGCCAGCAGCTTAGTGGCAGCGGTAGATAATTCACCCCTCCACTTT. Translating it yields CASSLVAAVDNSPLHF.

This clone showed up just a few times. V and J are TRBV18 and TRBJ2-4; TRBD1 agrees at 8 bases. The V segment lost 2 bases and the J segment 5 bases; nucleotides outside the gene matches: 2. The germline V gene encodes CDR1 KGHSH and CDR2 LQKENI. The CDR3 sequence is 14 residues long. The CDR3 protein is CASSPGTGQNIQYF. DNA for the CDR3: TGTGCCAGCTCACCAGGGACAGGCCAAAACATTCAGTACTTC.

The chain has TRBV6-4 and TRBJ2-2; D is possibly TRBD2 (6 bases). There are 14 residues in the CDR3. The germline gives CDR1 MRHNA, CDR2 SNTAGT. Trimming cost V 8 bases and J 4 bases, with 14 bases left between them. For the CDR3, the DNA is TGTGCCAGCTCGGAACTAGCAGCCACCGGGGAGCTGTTTTTT. It translates to CASSELAATGELFF.

This chain links TRBV11-2 with TRBJ1-4; tentatively, D is TRBD1 (5 bases). CDR1 is SGHAT, CDR2 FQNNGV, per germline. The length of the CDR3 is 13 residues. The V and J ends lost 6 bases and 5 bases respectively, with 10 bases between them. This chain's CDR3 is CASRGGLNEKLFF. The CDR3 DNA is TGTGCCAGCAGGGGGGGACTCAATGAAAAACTGTTTTTT.